Presented here are 28 T cell receptor beta chains from one specimen sequenced in a study of blood T cell repertoires in COVID-19. Sequenced by immunoSEQ multiplex PCR; TCRdb stores in-frame clones only, minus some. The table lists under 200,000 clones, about 88% of them singletons. The specimen was peripheral blood. Receptors originate from a woman older than 75 with acute or convalescent COVID-19.

The V call is TRBV5-8, the J call TRBJ2-3, with 11 bases identical to TRBD2. Germline values: CDR1 SGHTS, CDR2 YDEGEE. The CDR3 runs 14 residues. The V segment lost 5 bases and the J segment 3 bases; nucleotides outside the gene matches: 2. In DNA, the CDR3 is TGTGCCAGCAGTGTAGCGGGAGGGACAGATACGCAGTATTTT. This encodes CASSVAGGTDTQYF.

This clone has only a few counts. The genes are TRBV7-6 and TRBJ2-1; 8 bases are shared with TRBD2. The CDR3 covers 13 residues. CDR1 SGHVS and CDR2 FNYEAQ come from the germline V gene. The trim removed 5 bases at V and 8 bases at J, leaving 5 bases unmatched. CDR3 nucleotide sequence: TGTGCCAGCAGCATGAGCGGGAGCTATGAGCAGTTCTTC. This gives the protein CASSMSGSYEQFF.

The rearrangement joins TRBV3-1 (or the pseudogene TRBV3-2) to TRBJ2-1, with a tentative D call TRBD1 (6 bases). The germline gives CDR1 LGHDT, CDR2 YNNKEL (reference sequence). Trimming left V 4 bases short and J 3 bases short, with 16 bases between. The CDR3 totals 16 residues. The CDR3 coding sequence is TGTGCCAGCAGCCCCAAGGTTCAGGGGCGCTACAATGAGCAGTTCTTC. Protein product: CASSPKVQGRYNEQFF.

V and J are TRBV18 and TRBJ1-1; a weak D match, TRBD1 (5 bases). The germline gives CDR1 KGHSH, CDR2 LQKENI. This CDR3 is 16 amino acids long. Trimming took off 3 bases at V and 3 bases at J, with 17 bases between the two ends. CDR3 region: CASSPSRPGVHTEAFF. In DNA, the CDR3 is TGTGCCAGCTCACCTTCTCGACCGGGGGTTCACACTGAAGCTTTCTTT.

This chain uses TRBV27 with TRBJ2-5; D is uncertain. Germline V gene data show CDR1 as MNHEY and CDR2 as SMNVEV (reference sequence). Trimming removed 6 bases at V and 1 base at J, with 9 bases between. CDR3 length equals 13 residues. In DNA form, the CDR3 reads TGTGCCAGCAGACGACACAGCCAAGAGACCCAGTACTTC. Protein sequence: CASRRHSQETQYF.

The chain employs TRBV28 and TRBJ2-7, with TRBD2 matching over 13 bases. Germline CDR1 MDHEN, CDR2 SYDVKM. The CDR3 has 13 residues. CDR3 DNA: TGTGCTTTGGGACTAGCGGGATCCTACGAGCAGTACTTC. It codes for CALGLAGSYEQYF.

The chain carries TRBV7-9 and TRBJ2-2; D possibly corresponds to TRBD2 (5 bases). Trimming cost V 4 bases and J 8 bases, with 14 bases left between them. This CDR3 comprises 14 residues. Per germline, CDR1 SEHNR and CDR2 FQNEAQ (reference sequence). CDR3 region: CASSWTAGGGELFF. In DNA form, the CDR3 reads TGTGCCAGCAGCTGGACCGCGGGCGGGGGGGAGCTGTTTTTT.

This sequence joins TRBV20-1 and TRBJ1-6; D not resolved. Germline CDR1 is DFQATT and CDR2 is SNEGSKA (reference sequence). The length of the CDR3 is 11 residues. V lost 8 bases and J lost 9, with 11 bases in between. The CDR3 DNA reads as TGCAGTAGATACTCACGTTCACCCCTCCACTTT. Protein: CSRYSRSPLHF.

This chain uses TRBV27 with TRBJ1-1; D perhaps matches TRBD1 (5 bases). The CDR3 runs 16 residues. Germline assignment: CDR1 MNHEY and CDR2 SMNVEV (reference sequence). Deletions cut 3 bases from V and 1 base from J, with 15 bases between. The CDR3 nucleotides read TGTGCCAGCAGTTTTCTGGGGTTAGGGGAGAACACTGAAGCTTTCTTT. Its protein is CASSFLGLGENTEAFF.

The gene calls are TRBV7-2 and TRBJ1-1; 7 bases are a match to TRBD1. Unmatched junction bases numbered 6, after V lost 5 bases and J lost 0 bases. Germline CDR1 is SGHTA and CDR2 is FQGNSA. The length of the CDR3 is 15 residues. The CDR3 DNA is TGTGCCAGCAGCCCGAGGGGGCTTATGAACACTGAAGCTTTCTTT. Translation: CASSPRGLMNTEAFF.

The genes are TRBV23-1 and TRBJ2-7; TRBD2 matches at 11 bases. TRBV23-1 is placed among ORFs of uncertain function. CDR3 length: 17 residues. V dropped 0 bases and J dropped 0; count of bases not matched to a gene: 4. The CDR3 region is CASSQSLAGGHSYEQYF. The CDR3 bases are TGCGCCAGCAGTCAATCTCTAGCGGGAGGCCACTCCTACGAGCAGTACTTC.

This clone showed up just a few times. This rearrangement joins TRBV7-2 to TRBJ1-2; 10 nucleotides match TRBD1. The CDR3 extends over 16 amino acids. Germline V lookup: CDR1 SGHTA, CDR2 FQGNSA. Trimming at V came to 1 base and at J to 0 bases, leaving 2 bases not matched to a gene. CDR3 residues: CASSLGTGGSNYGYTF. The CDR3 region has the DNA TGTGCCAGCAGCTTAGGGACAGGGGGGTCTAACTATGGCTACACCTTC. Together with reference TRBV7-2 and TRBJ1-2, the CDR3 gives the full variable domain: GAGVSQSPSNKVTEKGKDVELRCDPISGHTALYWYRQSLGQGLEFLIYFQGNSAPDKSGLPSDRFSAERTGGSVSTLTIQRTQQEDSAVYLCASSLGTGGSNYGYTFGSGTRLTVV.

This clone was counted between two and nine times. The CDR3 loop reads CASSMRQGRQPQHF. CDR3 coding DNA: TGTGCCAGTAGTATGCGGCAGGGGCGTCAGCCCCAGCATTTT. The chain couples TRBV19 to TRBJ1-5; a possible D gene is TRBD1 (6 bases). Germline CDR1 reads LNHDA; CDR2 reads SQIVND (reference sequence). V lost 3 bases to trimming and J lost 6 bases, with 12 bases between them. The CDR3 covers 14 residues.

The chain links TRBV2 to TRBJ2-1; possibly TRBD2 for D (6 bases). The CDR3 runs to 14 residues. Germline-derived CDR1 and CDR2 are SNHLY and FYNNEI. Trimming cost V 9 bases and J 6 bases, with 18 bases left between them. CDR3 residues: CASHRDSYVNEQFF. The CDR3 region has the DNA TGTGCCAGTCATCGGGACTCCTACGTCAATGAGCAGTTCTTC.

The chain has TRBV7-2 and TRBJ1-6; D ambiguous. This CDR3 spans 13 amino acids. Germline loops: CDR1 SGHTA, CDR2 FQGNSA. V lost 4 bases to trimming and J lost 8 bases, with 9 bases between them. The CDR3 reads CASSSDSHSPLHF. CDR3 nucleotides: TGTGCCAGCAGCTCCGACTCACATTCACCCCTCCACTTT.

The rearrangement joins TRBV2 to TRBJ2-7, with a possible D match to TRBD2 (6 bases). Trimming removed 7 bases from V and 6 bases from J, with 19 bases in between. Per germline, CDR1 SNHLY and CDR2 FYNNEI. CDR3 size: 14 residues. CDR3: CASISVAGSGEQYF. CDR3 DNA: TGTGCCAGCATTTCGGTCGCGGGATCTGGCGAGCAGTACTTC.

This chain connects TRBV10-3 to TRBJ1-1; a weak D match, TRBD1 (6 bases). The CDR3 totals 15 residues. Germline CDR1 ENHRY, CDR2 SYGVKD. V lost 5 bases and J lost 3, with 16 bases in between. The CDR3 DNA reads as TGTGCCATCAGTCCCGCCGGGACACTGCACACTGAAGCTTTCTTT. It specifies CAISPAGTLHTEAFF.

This sequence joins TRBV5-1 and TRBJ2-7, with a tentative D call TRBD2 (6 bases). The CDR3 has 15 amino acids. Germline CDR1 and CDR2: SGHRS and YFSETQ. V was pared by 4 bases and J by 6 bases, with 20 bases between. CDR3 DNA sequence: TGCGCCAGCAGCCCCAAAACTAGCTCGGGGCGCGAGCAGTACTTC. Translation: CASSPKTSSGREQYF.

This sequence joins TRBV25-1 and TRBJ2-3, with TRBD1 matching 9 bases. Germline V gives CDR1 MGHDK, CDR2 SYGVNS. The CDR3 loop spans 13 amino acids. With 4 bases clipped from V and 6 bases from J, the junction kept 2 bases outside the gene matches. In nucleotides, the CDR3 is TGTGCCAGCAGTGGGACAGGGGTGGATACGCAGTATTTT. It is translated as CASSGTGVDTQYF.

Only one count was recorded for this clone. V and J are TRBV24-1 and TRBJ2-3; a possible D gene is TRBD2 (7 bases). Germline CDR1 reads KGHDR; CDR2 reads SFDVKD. The CDR3 has 19 residues. The chain's CDR3 is CPPIVYSSGGRDSVDTQYF. The CDR3 nucleotides are TGTCCTCCCATTGTATACTCATCGGGGGGCAGGGACTCGGTTGATACGCAGTATTTT.

This CDR3 reads CASSLLTVSGNTIYF. CDR3 DNA sequence: TGTGCCAGCAGCTTGTTGACAGTCTCTGGAAACACCATATATTTT. The chain is built from TRBV5-8 and TRBJ1-3, with a weak D call TRBD1 (5 bases). V lost 1 base and J 0 bases, leaving 8 bases between the germline ends. The germline V gene has CDR1 SGHTS and CDR2 YDEGEE. This CDR3 contains 15 residues.

The sample holds one count of this clone. This chain joins TRBV6-5 and TRBJ1-1; tentative D call: TRBD1 (5 bases). This CDR3 is built from 15 residues. V was cut by 6 bases and J by 1 base, with 15 bases left in between. CDR1 and CDR2 from the germline V gene are MNHEY and SVGAGI. This CDR3 is CASRIHLRENTEAFF. The CDR3 coding sequence is TGTGCCAGCAGGATTCATCTCAGGGAGAACACTGAAGCTTTCTTT.

This chain links TRBV7-8 with TRBJ1-5; D may be TRBD1 (5 bases). Germline V CDR1 and CDR2: SGHVS, FQNEAQ. This CDR3 comprises 16 residues. Deletions cut 1 base from V and 0 bases from J, with 10 bases between. The CDR3 here is CASSLEYRGSNQPQHF. The DNA of the CDR3 is TGTGCCAGCAGCTTAGAGTATAGGGGTAGCAATCAGCCCCAGCATTTT.

The chain employs TRBV5-6 and TRBJ2-4; D is uncertain. CDR1 and CDR2 (germline): SGHDT, YYEEEE. The CDR3 runs 12 residues. Trimming took off 3 bases at V and 7 bases at J, with 8 bases between the two ends. In DNA form, the CDR3 reads TGTGCCAGCAGCTACCCCGGGAACATTCAGTACTTC. It is translated as CASSYPGNIQYF.

The J gene is TRBJ1-1, the V gene TRBV19; 11 nucleotides align to TRBD1. Trimming took 9 bases from V and 11 from J; bases not matched to a gene: 14. This CDR3 comprises 14 residues. Germline values: CDR1 LNHDA, CDR2 SQIVND (reference sequence). CDR3 loop: CASMGRTGGLEAFF. The CDR3 coding sequence is TGTGCCAGCATGGGGAGGACAGGGGGCCTGGAGGCTTTCTTT.

The gene calls are TRBV6-2 or TRBV6-3 and TRBJ2-1, with TRBD2 as a possible D gene (6 bases). The CDR3 consists of 15 residues. The V gene lost 5 bases and the J gene lost 6 bases, with 17 bases spanning the gap. The V gene's germline CDR1 is MNHEY and CDR2 SVGEGT. As DNA, the CDR3 is TGTGCCAGCAGTCGCTCACGGGACTGGATCAATGAGCAGTTCTTC. It translates to CASSRSRDWINEQFF.

The chain links TRBV5-4 to TRBJ2-3; D may be TRBD1 (5 bases). Germline V gives CDR1 SGHNT, CDR2 YYREEE (reference sequence). The germline V and J ends were trimmed by 5 bases and 2 bases, with 9 bases remaining between them. The CDR3 sequence is 13 residues long. CDR3 in DNA: TGTGCCAGCAGTAGGACAAACACAGATACGCAGTATTTT. This gives the protein CASSRTNTDTQYF.

This chain uses TRBV3-1 (or the pseudogene TRBV3-2) with TRBJ1-1; 7 nucleotides align to TRBD1. The CDR3 has 15 amino acids. Germline V gene data show CDR1 as LGHDT and CDR2 as YNNKEL (reference sequence). J was trimmed by 2 bases and V by 3 bases; bases with no gene match: 6. DNA for the CDR3: TGTGCCAGCAGCCAGCCAGGGGGTGGCAACACTGAAGCTTTCTTT. Amino acids: CASSQPGGGNTEAFF.